This entry lists 17 T cell receptor beta chains sequenced from one sample in a study of molecular identifiers for immune sequencing clone quantification (dated by TCRdb to about 2018). The protocol used for the library was PCR. This sample was sequenced with a NextSeq 500. TCRdb reprocessing: public reads trimmed at Q25 with fastp, clones called with MiXCR, in-frame beta chains kept. For every CDR3 protein sequence, its rows merge into one entry that carries the most common genes and DNA. The sample records over 550,000 distinct CDR3 sequences, 25% of which are singletons. Of the sample, roughly 0.83% falls within the top ten clones. Sequencing was done on a sample of naive CD8+ T cells from blood, with Jurkat cell RNA spiked in. The cell subset or site label corresponds to: FACS-sorted CD8+CD4-CCR7+CD45RA+ naive T cells. Source of these receptors: a human donor in good health. Some libraries in this study had Jurkat cell RNA spiked in.

Worth noting for this clonotype: A much larger clone lies a single base off, so this may be a read error. The V and J genes are TRBV29-1 and TRBJ2-2, with D perhaps matching TRBD1 or TRBD2 (5 bases each). CDR1 and CDR2 (germline): SQVTM, ANQGSEA. The CDR3 loop spans 15 amino acids. CDR3 in DNA: TGCAGCATTGAATGGGCAGGGAGATACACCGGGGAGCTGTTTTTT. This codes for CSIEWAGRYTGELFF.

The gene calls are TRBV7-8 and TRBJ2-1, with 8 bases identical to TRBD2. The CDR3 is 14 amino acids. The J segment lost 7 bases and the V segment lost 5 bases, leaving 7 bases of the junction unmatched. CDR1 and CDR2 from the germline V gene are SGHVS and FQNEAQ. CDR3 region: CASSHGTRGNEQFF. CDR3 in DNA: TGTGCCAGCAGCCACGGGACTAGAGGTAATGAGCAGTTCTTC.

Comments on this clonotype: A clone one base away is much larger, so this may be a read error. V and J are TRBV7-6 and TRBJ2-3; no clear D gene. The V gene's germline CDR1 is SGHVS and CDR2 FNYEAQ. This CDR3 is built from 15 residues. CDR3 DNA: TGTACCAGCAGCTTATTCGGGTTCACCACAGATACGCAGTATTTT. Protein: CTSSLFGFTTDTQYF.

The CDR3 bases are TGCGCCAGCAGCCTATCGGGACAGGGGGAGGACGAGCAGTACTTC. This gives the protein CASSLSGQGEDEQYF. The chain recombines TRBV4-1 with TRBJ2-7; 11 bases are a match to TRBD1. J was trimmed by 5 bases and V by 4 bases; bases with no gene match: 7. CDR1 is MGHRA and CDR2 is YSYEKL in the germline V gene. This CDR3 comprises 15 residues.

With regard to this clonotype: A read error may produce the germline difference seen at one junction end. The chain recombines TRBV28 with TRBJ2-3; 14 bases fit TRBD2. This CDR3 has 17 residues. CDR1 MDHEN and CDR2 SYDVKM come from the germline V gene. The CDR3 region is CACSPGTSGSWGDTQYF. The DNA for the CDR3 is TGTGCCTGCAGTCCGGGGACTAGCGGGAGTTGGGGAGATACGCAGTATTTT.

This clonotype showed up just a few times. The chain links TRBV7-3 to TRBJ2-1, with 13 bases identical to TRBD2. Trimming at V came to 2 bases and at J to 5 bases, leaving 9 bases not matched to a gene. The CDR3 has 18 amino acids. From germline, CDR1 is SGHTA and CDR2 FQGTGA. The CDR3 region has the DNA TGTGCCAGCAGCTTATCTCCCCCACTAGCGGGAGGGGACAATGAGCAGTTCTTC. This codes for CASSLSPPLAGGDNEQFF.

This clonotype was detected many times. The chain links TRBV7-8 to TRBJ2-3, with D perhaps being TRBD1 or TRBD2 (6 bases each). The CDR3 sequence is 14 residues long. Germline-derived CDR1 and CDR2 are SGHVS and FQNEAQ. Trimming took off 1 base at V and 6 bases at J, with 11 bases between the two ends. The DNA for the CDR3 is TGTGCCAGCAGCTTAGGGGGGGCATGGGATACGCAGTATTTT. Protein: CASSLGGAWDTQYF.

This clonotype showed up just a few times. This chain uses TRBV27 with TRBJ1-3; D unclear. CDR3 length: 12 amino acids. Germline-derived CDR1 and CDR2 are MNHEY and SMNVEV (reference sequence). The CDR3 sequence: CTPRRPGNTIYF. The DNA for the CDR3 is TGTACCCCCAGACGGCCTGGAAACACCATATATTTT.

With respect to this clonotype: Just one base apart from a much larger clone, this may be a read error. The V gene is TRBV4-1, the J gene TRBJ2-7, with D maybe TRBD1 (6 bases). Germline V gene data show CDR1 as MGHRA and CDR2 as YSYEKL. This CDR3 is 12 amino acids long. The CDR3: CASGQGGEEQYF. Written as DNA, the CDR3 is TGCGCCAGCGGCCAAGGGGGAGAGGAGCAGTACTTC.

Many counts were recorded for this clonotype. V usage is TRBV7-8 and J usage is TRBJ2-5; TRBD1 agrees at 9 bases. Trimming took 5 bases from V and 1 from J; bases not matched to a gene: 5. This CDR3 region has 15 residues. Germline CDR1 SGHVS, CDR2 FQNEAQ. This CDR3 reads CASSPGDRVQETQYF. The CDR3 DNA sequence: TGTGCCAGCAGCCCGGGGGACAGGGTCCAAGAGACCCAGTACTTC.

This clonotype was observed a handful of times. The CDR3 does not close with the conserved phenylalanine or tryptophan, likely indicating a read error. Because the CDR3's place on the DNA is in doubt, the DNA is left out and the CDR3 is given as listed by TCRdb. The chain has TRBV5-8 and TRBJ1-1; the listed D gene, TRBD1, was not tested against the DNA. Germline CDR1 is SGHTS and CDR2 is YDEGEE. Termini included, the CDR3 measures 9 amino acids. Here the CDR3 reads CASSMEQGT.

As to this clonotype: This sequence may be a read error, since a much larger clone differs from it by one base. J is TRBJ2-7 and V is TRBV5-1; TRBD1 matches at 7 bases. Germline V gene lookup returns CDR1 SGHRS and CDR2 YFSETQ. Trimming removed 3 bases from V and 6 bases from J; junction bases left unmatched: 9. The CDR3 is made up of 14 amino acids. CDR3 in amino acids: CASSSTGQPSEQYF. The CDR3 region has the DNA TGCGCCAGCAGCTCGACGGGACAGCCCTCCGAGCAGTACTTC.

This clonotype was detected only a few times. This chain connects TRBV15 to TRBJ1-5, with 9 positions matching TRBD1. Unmatched junction bases numbered 8, after V lost 2 bases and J lost 6 bases. CDR3 length: 16 residues. Germline V gene data show CDR1 as LNHNV and CDR2 as YYDKDF (reference sequence). CDR3 amino acids: CATSRRQQGASQPQHF. Here the CDR3 DNA reads TGTGCCACCAGCAGACGACAACAGGGGGCTAGTCAGCCCCAGCATTTT.

This clonotype occurred many times. The gene calls are TRBV14 and TRBJ2-5; D gene uncertain. The CDR3 contains 15 residues. The germline V and J ends were trimmed by 7 bases and 3 bases, with 18 bases remaining between them. Germline CDR1 reads SGHDN; CDR2 reads FVKESK. The CDR3: CASTRGSGNEETQYF. As DNA, the CDR3 is TGTGCCAGCACTCGTGGGTCTGGGAATGAAGAGACCCAGTACTTC. The whole variable domain, filled in from reference TRBV14 and TRBJ2-5, reads EAGVTQFPSHSVIEKGQTVTLRCDPISGHDNLYWYRRVMGKEIKFLLHFVKESKQDESGMPNNRFLAERTGGTYSTLKVQPAELEDSGVYFCASTRGSGNEETQYFGPGTRLLVL.

With respect to this clonotype: Germline and junction disagree at one end, which may indicate a read error. The CDR3 sequence: CAGSSGGSLTDTQYF. The DNA for the CDR3 is TGTGCCGGCAGCTCCGGAGGTAGTCTCACAGATACGCAGTATTTT. The chain combines TRBV7-9 with TRBJ2-3; possibly TRBD2 for D (5 bases). Germline V gene lookup returns CDR1 SEHNR and CDR2 FQNEAQ (reference sequence). This CDR3 comprises 15 residues.

In this sample, this clonotype turned up a few times. This chain uses TRBV27 with TRBJ2-1; perhaps TRBD1 as D (6 bases). Deletions cut 6 bases from V and 7 bases from J, with 13 bases between. Germline CDR1 and CDR2: MNHEY and SMNVEV (reference sequence). The CDR3 extends over 13 amino acids. CDR3 DNA: TGTGCCAGCAGGACACAGGGATTAAATGAGCAGTTCTTC. This encodes CASRTQGLNEQFF.

This clonotype was recorded many times. The chain carries TRBV25-1 and TRBJ2-7; possibly TRBD1 or TRBD2 for D (5 bases each). The CDR3 contains 16 residues. V dropped 3 bases and J dropped 4 bases, with 19 bases sitting between them. Per germline, CDR1 MGHDK and CDR2 SYGVNS. The CDR3: CASSDPTGTAGYEQYF. The CDR3 bases are TGTGCCAGCAGTGATCCCACCGGGACGGCCGGGTACGAGCAGTACTTC.